This is a list of T cell receptor beta chains from one sample in a study of a mutant IDH1 vaccine in newly diagnosed glioma. Which antigens these TCRs recognize remains unknown. Clones were sequenced by immunoSEQ multiplex PCR, and TCRdb holds only the in-frame ones, with some missing. In the table there are about 26,000 clones, roughly 80% of which are singletons. The material was PBMCs, obtained from a glioma patient whose treatment included an IDH1 peptide vaccine. The source is a man aged 35 to 55 with glioma. Some clones in this sample may be carry-over from other donors' samples. Each CDR3 is given with its conserved first and last residue. The D gene is left open where the match is weak. Rows may omit the clone size; those that give it use once, few, many or a size class.

CDR3 length: 14
V gene: TRBV14
clone size: NA
J gene: TRBJ2-7
D gene: NA
CDR3 DNA: TGTGCCAGCAGCCAAGGTACCTTGGGCTACGAGCAGTACTTC
CDR3 protein: CASSQGTLGYEQYF

CDR3 length: 14
V gene: TRBV19
clone size: NA
J gene: TRBJ2-5
D gene: NA
CDR3 DNA: TGTGCCAGTAGTATTACTGGGGGCCTAGTCGCCCAGTACTTC
CDR3 protein: CASSITGGLVAQYF

CDR3 length: 15
V gene: TRBV7-2
clone size: NA
J gene: TRBJ1-2
D gene: TRBD1
CDR3 DNA: TGTGCCAGCAGCCGCCTAAGACAGGGGGCGCATGGCTACACCTTC
CDR3 protein: CASSRLRQGAHGYTF

CDR3 length: 15
V gene: TRBV7-2
clone size: NA
J gene: TRBJ2-3
D gene: NA
CDR3 DNA: TGTGCCAGCAGACTCCGGGACTGGAGCGAGGATACGCAGTATTTT
CDR3 protein: CASRLRDWSEDTQYF

CDR3 length: 14
V gene: TRBV9
clone size: NA
J gene: TRBJ2-5
D gene: NA
CDR3 DNA: TGTGCCAGCAGCGTAGGGACAGTCCAAGAGACCCAGTACTTC
CDR3 protein: CASSVGTVQETQYF

CDR3 length: 15
V gene: TRBV5-1
clone size: NA
J gene: TRBJ1-4
D gene: NA
CDR3 DNA: TGCGCCAGCAGCTTTTTGGACAGCCAAAATGAAAAACTGTTTTTT
CDR3 protein: CASSFLDSQNEKLFF

CDR3 length: 16
V gene: TRBV19
clone size: NA
J gene: TRBJ1-5
D gene: NA
CDR3 DNA: TGTGCCAGTAGTAAGGGAGGGGGATATAGCAATCAGCCCCAGCATTTT
CDR3 protein: CASSKGGGYSNQPQHF

CDR3 length: 12
V gene: TRBV7-6
clone size: NA
J gene: TRBJ2-3
D gene: NA
CDR3 DNA: TGTGCCAGCAGCCAAGTACTAGCTGCGCAGTATTTT
CDR3 protein: CASSQVLAAQYF

CDR3 length: 13
V gene: TRBV5-6
clone size: NA
J gene: TRBJ2-6
D gene: NA
CDR3 DNA: TGTGCCAGCAGCTTTACCGGGGCCAACGTCCTGACTTTC
CDR3 protein: CASSFTGANVLTF

CDR3 length: 11
V gene: TRBV6-5
clone size: NA
J gene: TRBJ2-7
D gene: NA
CDR3 DNA: TGTGCCAGCATGGGACCCTACGAGCAGTACTTC
CDR3 protein: CASMGPYEQYF

CDR3 length: 12
V gene: TRBV6-5
clone size: NA
J gene: TRBJ1-1
D gene: NA
CDR3 DNA: TGTGCCAGCAGCCTACGGGGCACTGAAGCTTTCTTT
CDR3 protein: CASSLRGTEAFF

CDR3 length: 11
V gene: TRBV30
clone size: NA
J gene: TRBJ2-1
D gene: TRBD1
CDR3 DNA: TGTGCCTGGAGGAGGACAGGGAAGCAGTTCTTC
CDR3 protein: CAWRRTGKQFF

CDR3 length: 13
V gene: TRBV30
clone size: medium-sized
J gene: TRBJ1-5
D gene: NA
CDR3 DNA: TGTGCCTGTGACGAGGTTGGCAATCAGCCCCAGCATTTT
CDR3 protein: CACDEVGNQPQHF

CDR3 length: 12
V gene: TRBV18
clone size: NA
J gene: TRBJ2-5
D gene: NA
CDR3 DNA: TGTGCCAGCTCACCCACTCAAGAGACCCAGTACTTC
CDR3 protein: CASSPTQETQYF

CDR3 length: 13
V gene: TRBV19
clone size: once
J gene: TRBJ1-2
D gene: TRBD1
CDR3 DNA: TGTGCCAGTAGTCGACAGGGGCCCTATGGCTACACCTTC
CDR3 protein: CASSRQGPYGYTF

CDR3 length: 13
V gene: TRBV27
clone size: NA
J gene: TRBJ2-1
D gene: NA
CDR3 DNA: TGTGCCAGCAGGGTTATCGTGGACAATGAGCAGTTCTTC
CDR3 protein: CASRVIVDNEQFF

CDR3 length: 15
V gene: TRBV7-9
clone size: NA
J gene: TRBJ2-1
D gene: NA
CDR3 DNA: TGTGCCAGCAGCTCTGACGGGAGTTCCTACAATGAGCAGTTCTTC
CDR3 protein: CASSSDGSSYNEQFF

CDR3 length: 13
V gene: TRBV7-9
clone size: NA
J gene: TRBJ2-7
D gene: TRBD2
CDR3 DNA: TGTGCCAGCAGCACCCGGGCTAGCGGAGGGCAGTACTTC
CDR3 protein: CASSTRASGGQYF

CDR3 length: 15
V gene: TRBV5-6
clone size: NA
J gene: TRBJ2-3
D gene: TRBD2
CDR3 DNA: TGTGCCAGCAGCCCGCGCGGGGGGTCGACAGATACGCAGTATTTT
CDR3 protein: CASSPRGGSTDTQYF

CDR3 length: 14
V gene: TRBV10-3
clone size: NA
J gene: TRBJ1-1
D gene: TRBD1
CDR3 DNA: TGTGCCATCAGTGGGGACAGCCAGAACACTGAAGCTTTCTTT
CDR3 protein: CAISGDSQNTEAFF

CDR3 length: 13
V gene: TRBV6-5
clone size: few
J gene: TRBJ2-7
D gene: TRBD2
CDR3 DNA: TGTGCCAGCAGTTTGATTAGCGGGGGTGAGCAGTACTTC
CDR3 protein: CASSLISGGEQYF

CDR3 length: 14
V gene: TRBV19
clone size: NA
J gene: TRBJ2-7
D gene: NA
CDR3 DNA: TGTGCCAGTAGTATAAATGTAGGCGGATACGAGCAGTACTTC
CDR3 protein: CASSINVGGYEQYF

CDR3 length: 15
V gene: TRBV6-6
clone size: NA
J gene: TRBJ1-1
D gene: TRBD1
CDR3 DNA: TGTGCCAGCAGTTACTCGGGGGACAGCCAAACTGAAGCTTTCTTT
CDR3 protein: CASSYSGDSQTEAFF